This T cell receptor beta chain was observed in a study of T cells in Graves' hyperthyroidism and ophthalmopathy. Study as a whole: The authors collected peripheral blood at initial diagnosis, before any treatment.

The source material, RNA transcripts, was used to amplify TCR beta CDR3 regions. HTBI primers drove first-round RT-PCR of the TCR CDR3. TCRdb reprocessed the multiplex PCR reads via MiXCR and lists one record per CDR3 protein. The sample holds hundreds of thousands of distinct CDR3 sequences, about 15% seen once. Losses at the gene ends were 2 bases for V and 6 bases for J; bases not matched to a gene: 6. The CDR3 loop spans 14 amino acids. Germline V gives CDR1 SNHLY, CDR2 FYNNEI. This clonotype was detected ten times or more. What it recognizes is unknown. Findings of the study overall: Blood also contained most expanded thyroid clonotypes above 0.001.

Ophthalmopathy patients had moderate-to-severe active disease, CAS ≥3, NOSPECS ≥4, and disease duration under 3 months. Patients showing uncontrolled infection, other autoimmune disease, pregnancy or lactation were ineligible. The sample taken for sequencing was blood. The receptor's source is a man between 18 and 35 years old with Graves' ophthalmopathy. The chain employs TRBV2 and TRBJ2-7; 8 bases line up with TRBD1. The chain's CDR3 is CASSEHRGSVEQYF. In DNA, the CDR3 is TGTGCCAGCAGTGAACACAGGGGGTCCGTCGAGCAGTACTTC.